A selection of T cell receptor beta chains follows, all from one sample in a study of identical twins. TCRdb reprocessed the 5' RACE reads via MiXCR and lists one record per CDR3 protein. The sample contains approximately 240,000 distinct CDR3 sequences, over 12% of which appear only once. Sequenced sample: memory (CD45RO+) T cells sorted from blood. These receptors originate from a woman under 30 in good health. CDR3s include the opening cysteine and the closing phenylalanine or tryptophan. Fields, in order: CDR3 length, V gene, J gene, CDR3 protein.

18,TRBV5-1,TRBJ2-6,CASSLSSGYSSGANVLTF
13,TRBV12-3/TRBV12-4,TRBJ2-2,CASSKHTTGELFF
13,TRBV5-5,TRBJ2-4,CASSSRDRYIQYF
14,TRBV7-9,TRBJ1-2,CASNPGQGDYGYTF
14,TRBV3-1,TRBJ1-2,CASRQTAQGWGYTF
15,TRBV9,TRBJ2-6,CASRGGVSGANVLTF
15,TRBV3-1,TRBJ2-5,CASSQVPGSGGTQYF
15,TRBV9,TRBJ2-5,CASSGSGLPYETQYF
12,TRBV20-1,TRBJ1-2,CSASAGNYGYTF
14,TRBV5-5,TRBJ2-3,CASSLMGATDTQYF
14,TRBV20-1,TRBJ1-1,CSAFSPTGRAEAFF
14,TRBV21-1,TRBJ1-6,CASSKSTNGSPLHF
12,TRBV20-1,TRBJ2-7,CSARATRYEQYF
13,TRBV20-1,TRBJ2-4,CSARTVAKNIQYF
16,TRBV10-3,TRBJ1-3,CAISELRGSVGNTIYF
18,TRBV24-1,TRBJ2-2,CATSLNTRGETNTGELFF
15,TRBV6-2/TRBV6-3,TRBJ2-1,CASSYLAGEGHEQFF
12,TRBV20-1,TRBJ1-4,CGQGQNNEKLFF
18,TRBV4-3,TRBJ2-1,CASSQEPSTGSSYNEQFF
12,TRBV29-1,TRBJ2-5,CSVLRGLETQYF
15,TRBV4-3,TRBJ1-6,CASSRKEGLGSPLHF
14,TRBV20-1,TRBJ2-5,CSALVGTGQETQYF
13,TRBV7-9,TRBJ2-1,CASSLAGGNEQFF
14,TRBV5-1,TRBJ1-2,CASSLGAADHGYTF
13,TRBV28,TRBJ2-7,CASSLRSSYEQYF
13,TRBV7-8,TRBJ1-2,CASSPDSNYGYTF
22,TRBV4-1,TRBJ2-5,CASSQESALRIWGRGEIETQYF
12,TRBV29-1,TRBJ2-1,CSVGGRGPEQFF
15,TRBV7-2,TRBJ2-6,CASSSSSSGANVLTF
15,TRBV29-1,TRBJ2-5,CSVMGLAGGMETQYF
14,TRBV6-1,TRBJ2-1,CATQRGSSYNEQFF
14,TRBV7-9,TRBJ1-2,CASSEDRGLRGYTF
16,TRBV7-3,TRBJ2-2,CASSSLPRGGTGELFF
13,TRBV20-1,TRBJ2-7,CSASGRGPWEQYF
17,TRBV6-2/TRBV6-3,TRBJ2-5,CASSYVWGKAYQETQYF
16,TRBV6-2/TRBV6-3,TRBJ2-2,CASSYGTTSNTGELFF
14,TRBV5-1,TRBJ1-4,CASSLRWARKKLFF
15,TRBV6-5,TRBJ1-4,CASSSQTGLSEKLFF
16,TRBV15,TRBJ1-1,CASSPRRQSMNTEAFF
12,TRBV12-3/TRBV12-4,TRBJ2-1,CASRRYGDEQFF
16,TRBV20-1,TRBJ2-1,CSASPPASPLDGEQFF
15,TRBV10-3,TRBJ2-3,CAISGSGRAGDTQYF
13,TRBV15,TRBJ1-1,CATRPDRLAVAFF
12,TRBV10-3,TRBJ2-5,CAISGNQETQYF
14,TRBV7-2,TRBJ2-7,CASSTGRDSYEQYF
11,TRBV20-1,TRBJ1-1,CSASGGSEAFF
13,TRBV7-9,TRBJ1-1,CATGTGVHTEAFF
16,TRBV20-1,TRBJ2-5,CSARDSSGSAIGTQYF
12,TRBV29-1,TRBJ2-7,CSVRGQIYEQYF
13,TRBV7-9,TRBJ1-6,CASSPRGNSPLHF
16,TRBV5-1,TRBJ2-2,CASSSTPLGRAGELFF
13,TRBV3-1,TRBJ1-1,CASSQTTVTEAFF
18,TRBV5-1,TRBJ2-5,CASSPGTSGGSREETQYF
14,TRBV12-3/TRBV12-4,TRBJ2-1,CASGLIAGTHEQFF
15,TRBV10-3,TRBJ2-2,CAIRTGWERTGELFF